A selection of T cell receptor beta chains follows, all from one sample in a study of T cell responses to AZD1222 COVID-19 vaccine. Profiling relied on immunoSEQ multiplex PCR, and the TCRdb table lists in-frame clones only, not all of them. The sample includes under 85,000 clones, 87% seen only once; the top ten take roughly 24%. The source material was peripheral blood, sampled on day 0 of AZD1222 vaccination. These receptors all come from an adult in good health. Each CDR3 is given with its conserved first and last residue. Each record gives: D gene, CDR3 length, V gene, J gene, CDR3 DNA, CDR3 protein. The D gene is left open where the match is weak.

d_gene: .
len: 13
v_gene: TRBV11-3
j_gene: TRBJ2-3
CDR3nt: TGTGCCAGCAGCAGGGACAGCACAGATACGCAGTATTTT
CDR3aa: CASSRDSTDTQYF

d_gene: TRBD1
len: 15
v_gene: TRBV5-1
j_gene: TRBJ2-3
CDR3nt: TGCGCCAGCAGCGGAAACAGGGGAATCACAGATACGCAGTATTTT
CDR3aa: CASSGNRGITDTQYF

d_gene: TRBD1
len: 15
v_gene: TRBV5-1
j_gene: TRBJ2-1
CDR3nt: TGCGCCAGCAGCTTTGACAGGGTTCCTTACAATGAGCAGTTCTTC
CDR3aa: CASSFDRVPYNEQFF

d_gene: .
len: 16
v_gene: TRBV5-1
j_gene: TRBJ1-2
CDR3nt: TGCGCCAGCAGCTCCCGGGACACCGCCTCGAACTATGGCTACACCTTC
CDR3aa: CASSSRDTASNYGYTF

d_gene: TRBD2
len: 16
v_gene: TRBV11-2
j_gene: TRBJ2-1
CDR3nt: TGTGCCAGCAGCCTACTGGGACTAGCGGGAGGCAATGAGCAGTTCTTC
CDR3aa: CASSLLGLAGGNEQFF

d_gene: .
len: 14
v_gene: TRBV30
j_gene: TRBJ1-5
CDR3nt: TGTGCACTTCTCCTCTCGTCGAATGGTCAGCCCCAGCATTTT
CDR3aa: CALLLSSNGQPQHF

d_gene: .
len: 14
v_gene: TRBV30
j_gene: TRBJ1-1
CDR3nt: TGTGCCTGGAGCTCGCCGTTGGGGGCCACTGAAGCTTTCTTT
CDR3aa: CAWSSPLGATEAFF

d_gene: TRBD1
len: 15
v_gene: TRBV28
j_gene: TRBJ2-7
CDR3nt: TGTGCCAGCAGTAGCCCCGGGACAGGGATTGACGAGCAGTACTTC
CDR3aa: CASSSPGTGIDEQYF

d_gene: .
len: 15
v_gene: TRBV19
j_gene: TRBJ2-5
CDR3nt: TGTGCCAGTAGCCAGGTCAGGGGCGAAGGAGAGACCCAGTACTTC
CDR3aa: CASSQVRGEGETQYF

d_gene: TRBD1
len: 14
v_gene: TRBV30
j_gene: TRBJ1-2
CDR3nt: TGTGCCTGGAGTGTAACAGGGGGGTACTATGGCTACACCTTC
CDR3aa: CAWSVTGGYYGYTF

d_gene: .
len: 12
v_gene: TRBV9
j_gene: TRBJ2-2
CDR3nt: TGTGCCAGCAGCCTCCAGGGCGGGGAGCTGTTTTTT
CDR3aa: CASSLQGGELFF

d_gene: .
len: 13
v_gene: TRBV24-1
j_gene: TRBJ1-1
CDR3nt: TGTGCCACCAGTGCCACGGGGGAGGCTGAAGCTTTCTTT
CDR3aa: CATSATGEAEAFF